The 5 T cell receptor beta chains below come from one sample, sequenced in a study of blood T cell repertoires in COVID-19. Only in-frame clones appear in the TCRdb table, and some are missing; sequencing was by immunoSEQ multiplex PCR. The table lists about 130,000 clones, about 82% of them singletons. The specimen sequenced was peripheral blood. The receptors come from a human donor in a cohort sampled during active COVID-19.

The genes are TRBV21-1 and TRBJ2-3; the table's D call of TRBD1 was not tested on the DNA. TRBV21-1 is classified as a pseudogene. This CDR3 has 19 amino acids. CDR3 nucleotide sequence: TGTGCCAGCAAAGAGGCAACCCCGAGGACAGAAATACCCACAGATACGCAGTATTTT. Its protein is CASKEATPRTEIPTDTQYF.

The rearrangement joins TRBV3-1 (or the pseudogene TRBV3-2) to TRBJ2-7, with 7 positions matching TRBD2. Trimming took 1 base from V and 5 from J; bases not matched to a gene: 11. The CDR3 has 16 residues. Germline CDR1 is LGHDT and CDR2 is YNNKEL (reference sequence). This CDR3 is CASSQVNSRETDEQYF. In DNA, the CDR3 is TGTGCCAGCAGCCAAGTTAATTCGCGGGAGACGGACGAGCAGTACTTC.

This clone appeared a few times. The chain employs TRBV30 and TRBJ2-7; a weak D match, TRBD2 (6 bases). Germline V lookup: CDR1 GTSNPN, CDR2 SVGIG (reference sequence). Trimming shortened V by 2 bases and J by 6 bases, and 17 bases separated the two germline ends. This CDR3 spans 14 amino acids. The CDR3 DNA is TGTGCCTGGAGTCGCGGGACGGGGAACCGCGAGCAGTACTTC. Translating gives CAWSRGTGNREQYF.

The chain uses TRBV9 and TRBJ1-5; TRBD1 aligns across 10 bases. Germline values: CDR1 SGDLS, CDR2 YYNGEE. The CDR3 covers 14 residues. V shed 4 bases and J 7 bases; nucleotides not matched to a gene: 5. The CDR3 region has the DNA TGTGCCAGCAGCCGGACAGGGGGGGGACAGCCCCAGCATTTT. Translation: CASSRTGGGQPQHF.

This clone was observed once. The chain recombines TRBV7-9 with TRBJ1-4; tentatively, D is TRBD1 (6 bases). Per germline, CDR1 SEHNR and CDR2 FQNEAQ (reference sequence). Trimming left V 5 bases short and J 1 base short, with 14 bases between. This CDR3 is 16 amino acids long. The CDR3 sequence is CASSPQTGLTNEKLFF. In DNA form, the CDR3 reads TGTGCCAGCAGCCCACAGACAGGCTTAACTAATGAAAAACTGTTTTTT.